This entry lists 26 T cell receptor beta chains sequenced from one sample in a study of blood T cell repertoires in COVID-19 (TCRdb year 2020). Library generation was performed with the immunoSEQ multiplex PCR assay. TCRdb provides this immuneACCESS table in a form limited to in-frame rearrangements. Some clones are lacking; in checked studies, under half of them reflect an unresolved V gene, and why the rest are absent is not known. The sample has roughly 260,000 clones on record, approximately 91% of them singletons. Together, the top ten hold approximately 2.1% of the sample. The material sequenced was peripheral blood. The receptors shown here come from a woman in her forties who had recovered from COVID-19.

CDR3: CASSYSGGSYEQYF. DNA for the CDR3: TGTGCCAGCAGTTACTCGGGAGGTTCCTACGAGCAGTACTTC. V is TRBV6-5 and J is TRBJ2-7; weak D call: TRBD2 (6 bases). Trimming took off 0 bases at V and 1 base at J, with 7 bases between the two ends. Germline V gene lookup returns CDR1 MNHEY and CDR2 SVGAGI. The CDR3 sequence is 14 residues long.

The count of this clone is one. The rearrangement links TRBV6-1 to TRBJ2-3; perhaps TRBD2 as D (5 bases). CDR1 MNHNS and CDR2 SASEGT come from the germline V gene. The V and J ends lost 3 bases and 2 bases respectively, with 12 bases between them. The length of the CDR3 is 15 residues. The CDR3 here is CASSDYGRATDTQYF. The CDR3 coding sequence is TGTGCCAGCAGTGATTATGGGCGGGCCACAGATACGCAGTATTTT.

CDR3 nucleotides: TGTGCCACCAGTGATAGCAGGACTAGGACCGGGGAGCTGTTTTTT. Amino acid sequence: CATSDSRTRTGELFF. V is TRBV24-1 and J is TRBJ2-2, with TRBD2 identical over 7 bases. This CDR3 contains 15 residues. Per the germline V gene, CDR1 is KGHDR and CDR2 is SFDVKD. Losses at the gene ends were 3 bases for V and 5 bases for J; bases not matched to a gene: 5.

V gene TRBV19 combines with J gene TRBJ1-6; 7 bases map to TRBD1. This CDR3 spans 14 amino acids. Germline CDR1 and CDR2: LNHDA and SQIVND (reference sequence). V was pared by 3 bases and J by 10 bases, with 6 bases of the junction left unmatched. CDR3 sequence reads: CASSILQGDSPLHF. The DNA of the CDR3 is TGTGCCAGTAGTATCCTCCAGGGGGACTCACCCCTCCACTTT.

The CDR3 DNA sequence: TGTGCCAGCACCCAGGACGGACTGGGCAATCAGCCCCAGCATTTT. This sequence encodes CASTQDGLGNQPQHF. The chain is built from TRBV11-2 and TRBJ1-5; no definite D call. Germline V gene data show CDR1 as SGHAT and CDR2 as FQNNGV. The CDR3 has 15 residues. V was pared by 7 bases and J by 2 bases, with 15 bases between.

The chain carries TRBV28 and TRBJ1-1, with 9 bases identical to TRBD1. V was pared by 8 bases and J by 1 base, with 11 bases of the junction left unmatched. This CDR3 is built from 16 residues. The V gene's germline CDR1 is MDHEN and CDR2 SYDVKM. The CDR3 here is CASSVRQGVSNTEAFF. The DNA for the CDR3 is TGTGCCAGCTCAGTGAGACAGGGGGTTTCGAACACTGAAGCTTTCTTT.

The genes are TRBV28 and TRBJ2-3, with 14 bases lining up with TRBD2. The CDR3 consists of 18 residues. V lost 6 bases and J lost 3; bases outside the gene matches: 11. Germline V gives CDR1 MDHEN, CDR2 SYDVKM. The CDR3 DNA reads as TGTGCCAGCAGCCCGACTAGCGGGGGGGCAGGGTTAACAGATACGCAGTATTTT. It encodes CASSPTSGGAGLTDTQYF.

In this sample, this clone turned up once. The gene calls are TRBV11-3 and TRBJ2-7, with D tentatively TRBD2 (6 bases). Trimming shortened V by 1 base and J by 7 bases, and 14 bases separated the two germline ends. CDR3 length equals 14 residues. In germline, CDR1 is SGHNT, CDR2 YENEEA. The CDR3 DNA follows: TGTGCCAGCAGCTTAGCGGGGCGGGACCGAGAGCAGTACTTC. As protein: CASSLAGRDREQYF.

This clone was counted only a few times. V and J are TRBV7-9 and TRBJ1-5; TRBD1 agrees at 8 bases. This CDR3 is 16 amino acids long. CDR1 is SEHNR, CDR2 FQNEAQ, per germline (reference sequence). V lost 1 base and J lost 5; bases outside the gene matches: 7. The DNA of the CDR3 is TGTGCCAGCAGCTTAGGGTCAGGGGGCGCCGATCAGCCCCAGCATTTT. It codes for CASSLGSGGADQPQHF. The entire variable domain, with the rest obtained from reference TRBV7-9 and TRBJ1-5, is as follows: DTGVSQNPRHKITKRGQNVTFRCDPISEHNRLYWYRQTLGQGPEFLTYFQNEAQLEKSRLLSDRFSAERPKGSFSTLEIQRTEQGDSAMYLCASSLGSGGADQPQHFGDGTRLSIL.

This clone was recorded once. This sequence joins TRBV4-1 and TRBJ2-7; TRBD2 agrees at 8 bases. The germline V gene encodes CDR1 MGHRA and CDR2 YSYEKL. J lost 6 bases, V lost 4 bases, and 14 bases had no gene match. The CDR3 is 16 amino acids. Written as DNA, the CDR3 is TGCGCCAGCAGCCTCGATCGTAGCGGGAAAAGCGGCGAGCAGTACTTC. This sequence encodes CASSLDRSGKSGEQYF.

J is TRBJ1-2 and V is TRBV3-1 (or the pseudogene TRBV3-2); D is undetermined. V dropped 3 bases and J dropped 8 bases, with 13 bases sitting between them. This CDR3 comprises 13 residues. Germline assignment: CDR1 LGHDT and CDR2 YNNKEL (reference sequence). The CDR3 protein is CASSHVLWIGYTF. DNA of the CDR3: TGTGCCAGCAGCCACGTACTATGGATCGGCTACACCTTC.

Regarding this clone: The sample carries other DNA sequences with the same CDR3. The V call is TRBV5-1, the J call TRBJ2-5, with no clear D. The V gene's germline CDR1 is SGHRS and CDR2 YFSETQ. V gave up 3 bases and J gave up 2 bases, with 2 bases separating them. This CDR3 comprises 11 residues. The CDR3 sequence is CASSSQETQYF. The DNA for the CDR3 is TGCGCCAGCAGCTCGCAAGAGACCCAGTACTTC.

V usage is TRBV18 and J usage is TRBJ2-1; TRBD2 matches 10 bases. The CDR3 is 17 residues long. Germline lookup yields CDR1 KGHSH and CDR2 LQKENI. Trimming took 6 bases from V and 6 from J; bases not matched to a gene: 14. The chain's CDR3 is CASSPSTGTSVLNEQFF. CDR3 bases: TGTGCCAGCTCTCCGAGCACCGGGACTAGCGTTCTCAATGAGCAGTTCTTC.

Comment on this clone: The junction shows a germline mismatch at one end, possibly a read error. CDR3 bases: TGTGCCGGCAGCTTAATAGGGGGCAATAATTCACCCCTCCACTTT. Protein product: CAGSLIGGNNSPLHF. The V gene is TRBV11-1, the J gene TRBJ1-6, with 7 bases that match TRBD1. This CDR3 contains 15 residues. CDR1 SGHAT and CDR2 FQDESV come from the germline V gene (reference sequence).

A remark on this clone: This CDR3 is also generated by other DNA sequences in the sample. V and J are TRBV19 and TRBJ2-7; TRBD1 agrees at 7 bases. Unmatched junction bases numbered 0, after V lost 1 base and J lost 6 bases. This CDR3 spans 12 amino acids. CDR1 and CDR2 from the germline V gene are LNHDA and SQIVND (reference sequence). The CDR3 loop reads CASSIGQGEQYF. CDR3 bases: TGTGCCAGTAGTATAGGACAGGGCGAGCAGTACTTC. Variable domain in full (rest from reference TRBV19 and TRBJ2-7): DGGITQSPKYLFRKEGQNVTLSCEQNLNHDAMYWYRQDPGQGLRLIYYSQIVNDFQKGDIAEGYSVSREKKESFPLTVTSAQKNPTAFYLCASSIGQGEQYFGPGTRLTVT.

The CDR3 sequence: CASSRTGFNEQFF. In DNA, the CDR3 is TGTGCCAGCAGCAGGACAGGGTTCAATGAGCAGTTCTTC. This chain connects TRBV12-3 or TRBV12-4 to TRBJ2-1; the match to TRBD1 covers 8 bases. The CDR3 runs to 13 residues. The V segment lost 6 bases and the J segment 6 bases; nucleotides outside the gene matches: 4.

The chain joins TRBV7-2 to TRBJ2-2; the D gene is possibly TRBD1 (6 bases). Germline-derived CDR1 and CDR2 are SGHTA and FQGNSA. CDR3 size: 15 residues. Trimming shortened V by 1 base and J by 5 bases, and 11 bases separated the two germline ends. DNA of the CDR3: TGTGCCAGCAGCTTAGACAGGGCTAGGACCGGGGAGCTGTTTTTT. Encoded protein: CASSLDRARTGELFF.

The V call is TRBV7-8, the J call TRBJ2-4, with 13 bases lining up with TRBD2. The CDR3 is 17 residues long. Trimming took 2 bases from V and 7 from J; bases not matched to a gene: 8. CDR1 and CDR2 from the germline V gene are SGHVS and FQNEAQ. The CDR3 loop reads CASSLTGTSGVQNIQYF. CDR3 DNA sequence: TGTGCCAGCAGCTTAACGGGGACTAGCGGGGTACAGAACATTCAGTACTTC.

This chain uses TRBV30 with TRBJ2-7; 11 bases map to TRBD2. Germline loops: CDR1 GTSNPN, CDR2 SVGIG (reference sequence). The CDR3 contains 17 residues. J lost 3 bases, V lost 4 bases, and 14 bases had no gene match. In DNA form, the CDR3 reads TGTGCCTGGAAGGGCCTTTTAACTAGCGGGAGTTACTACGAGCAGTACTTC. Translation gives CAWKGLLTSGSYYEQYF.

This chain connects TRBV11-3 to TRBJ2-1; D gene uncertain. V gave up 1 base and J gave up 9 bases, with 10 bases separating them. The CDR3 totals 13 residues. Germline V gives CDR1 SGHNT, CDR2 YENEEA. CDR3 residues: CASSLGPSVEQFF. The CDR3 region has the DNA TGTGCCAGCAGCTTAGGTCCTAGTGTTGAGCAGTTCTTC.

V is TRBV9 and J is TRBJ1-1; 9 nucleotides agree with TRBD1. The CDR3 has 14 residues. CDR1 and CDR2 from the germline V gene are SGDLS and YYNGEE. The trim removed 0 bases at V and 4 bases at J, leaving 1 base unmatched. As DNA, the CDR3 is TGTGCCAGCAGCGTAGAGACAGGGGGCACTGAAGCTTTCTTT. This encodes CASSVETGGTEAFF. Filled out from reference TRBV9 and TRBJ1-1, the complete variable domain reads DSGVTQTPKHLITATGQRVTLRCSPRSGDLSVYWYQQSLDQGLQFLIQYYNGEERAKGNILERFSAQQFPDLHSELNLSSLELGDSALYFCASSVETGGTEAFFGQGTRLTVV.

The chain links TRBV10-3 to TRBJ1-1; TRBD1 aligns across 11 bases. The CDR3 is 15 amino acids. V lost 2 bases, J lost 1 base, and 0 bases stayed unmatched. The germline V gene has CDR1 ENHRY and CDR2 SYGVKD. The CDR3 loop is CAISEGTGGNTEAFF. The CDR3 nucleotides are TGTGCCATCAGTGAGGGGACAGGGGGGAACACTGAAGCTTTCTTT.

The chain is built from TRBV6-6 and TRBJ2-5, with TRBD2 identical over 13 bases. V shed 8 bases and J 5 bases; nucleotides not matched to a gene: 8. The CDR3 covers 15 residues. CDR1 is MNHNY, CDR2 SVGAGI, per germline (reference sequence). For the CDR3, the DNA is TGTGCCAGCTATAGGACTAGCGGGAGTGGGGAGACCCAGTACTTC. Its translation is CASYRTSGSGETQYF.

The chain combines TRBV30 with TRBJ2-2; 11 nucleotides align to TRBD2. The CDR3 consists of 15 residues. The trim removed 4 bases at V and 10 bases at J, leaving 11 bases unmatched. Germline V gene lookup returns CDR1 GTSNPN and CDR2 SVGIG (reference sequence). The DNA for the CDR3 is TGTGCCTGGAAATCAGCCGGGACTAGCGGCATGGAGCTGTTTTTT. Protein: CAWKSAGTSGMELFF.

The chain is built from TRBV4-1 and TRBJ2-3; D gene unclear. Germline assignment: CDR1 MGHRA and CDR2 YSYEKL. The CDR3 contains 13 residues. Trimming took 1 base from V and 1 from J, leaving 3 bases between them. The CDR3 loop is CASSQAGTDTQYF. CDR3 nucleotide sequence: TGCGCCAGCAGCCAAGCGGGCACAGATACGCAGTATTTT.

The rearrangement links TRBV2 to TRBJ2-5; 7 bases align to TRBD2. J gave up 1 base and V 0 bases, and 5 bases lay outside the gene matches. The CDR3 length is 16 residues. From germline, CDR1 is SNHLY and CDR2 FYNNEI. The CDR3 is CASSEARTRSQETQYF. CDR3 sequence (DNA): TGTGCCAGCAGTGAAGCGAGGACTAGATCCCAAGAGACCCAGTACTTC.